Listed below are T cell receptor beta chains from one sample, sequenced in a study of cytotoxic CD8 clonotypes in ibrutinib-treated CLL. Sequencing was performed with immunoSEQ multiplex PCR; in TCRdb, only in-frame clones are kept and a portion is missing. Of hundreds of thousands of clones in the sample, 60% to 75% were seen once. Sequencing used PBMCs, obtained after 24 months of ibrutinib treatment. Every receptor here comes from a human donor with chronic lymphocytic leukemia. Each CDR3 is given with its conserved first and last residue. A D gene is named only where the DNA matches it firmly. Not every row has a clone size; where given, it reads once, few, many or a size class.

V gene,D gene,clone size,J gene,CDR3 protein,CDR3 DNA
TRBV28,-,-,TRBJ1-2,CASSPLGGGYGYTF,TGTGCCAGCAGCCCCCTAGGAGGGGGCTATGGCTACACCTTC
TRBV29-1,-,-,TRBJ1-4,CSVEVTGFPREKLFF,TGCAGCGTTGAAGTAACAGGGTTCCCACGTGAAAAACTGTTTTTT
TRBV6-4,TRBD2,-,TRBJ2-3,CASSDGAGEIRTQYF,TGTGCCAGCAGTGACGGTGCGGGAGAAATAAGGACGCAGTATTTT
TRBV28,-,-,TRBJ2-7,CASSSMTIYYEQYF,TGTGCCAGCAGTTCCATGACTATATACTACGAGCAGTACTTC
TRBV18,-,few,TRBJ1-2,CASSPVAWEGYTF,TGTGCCAGCTCACCAGTGGCCTGGGAGGGCTACACCTTC
TRBV4-1,-,-,TRBJ2-7,CASSQDPGINEQYF,TGCGCCAGCAGCCAAGATCCGGGAATCAACGAGCAGTACTTC
TRBV30,TRBD1,-,TRBJ1-4,CAWSQGQGGEKLFF,TGTGCCTGGAGCCAAGGACAGGGTGGGGAAAAACTGTTTTTT
TRBV18,TRBD1,-,TRBJ2-5,CASSPRTGWEETQYF,TGTGCCAGCTCACCAAGGACAGGGTGGGAAGAGACCCAGTACTTC
TRBV7-9,-,few,TRBJ2-2,CASSRPALTGELFF,TGTGCCAGCAGCCGCCCGGCGCTAACCGGGGAGCTGTTTTTT
TRBV6-5,-,-,TRBJ1-3,CASKETADSGNTIYF,TGTGCCAGCAAAGAGACCGCAGACTCTGGAAACACCATATATTTT
TRBV30,-,-,TRBJ2-1,CAWSDRANEQFF,TGTGCCTGGAGTGACAGGGCCAATGAGCAGTTCTTC
TRBV29-1,-,-,TRBJ1-4,CSVGGLSGNEKLFF,TGCAGCGTGGGAGGGCTGTCAGGGAATGAAAAACTGTTTTTT
TRBV9,-,-,TRBJ1-2,CASSVTGGGNYGYTF,TGTGCCAGCAGCGTGACCGGGGGCGGCAACTATGGCTACACCTTC
TRBV6-6,-,-,TRBJ2-6,CASGLGLSGANVLTF,TGTGCCAGCGGGTTAGGCCTTTCTGGGGCCAACGTCCTGACTTTC
TRBV6-6,TRBD1,-,TRBJ1-2,CASSYGGGQSPRGYTF,TGTGCCAGCAGTTACGGGGGGGGACAGTCGCCTAGAGGCTACACCTTC
TRBV28,-,few,TRBJ1-5,CASSRDQPQHF,TGTGCCAGCAGTCGGGACCAGCCCCAGCATTTT
TRBV28,TRBD2,-,TRBJ2-2,CASSFSGRASTGELFF,TGTGCCAGCAGCTTTAGCGGGAGGGCGAGTACCGGGGAGCTGTTTTTT
TRBV13,-,-,TRBJ2-3,CASGQGEGREIDTDTQYF,TGTGCCAGCGGCCAGGGGGAGGGCCGCGAGATAGACACAGATACGCAGTATTTT
TRBV29-1,-,-,TRBJ1-1,CSVHRLGSTEAFF,TGCAGCGTCCACAGACTAGGGAGTACTGAAGCTTTCTTT
TRBV28,-,few,TRBJ1-5,CASRGGNQPQHF,TGTGCCAGCAGGGGAGGCAATCAGCCCCAGCATTTT
TRBV5-1,TRBD1,-,TRBJ2-5,CASSPQVGQQETQYF,TGCGCCAGCAGCCCCCAAGTGGGACAGCAAGAGACCCAGTACTTC
TRBV19,TRBD1,-,TRBJ1-5,CASSHGSGGAQPQHF,TGTGCCAGTAGTCACGGCTCAGGGGGAGCTCAGCCCCAGCATTTT
TRBV5-6,-,-,TRBJ1-4,CASSLLGSTNEKLFF,TGTGCCAGCAGCTTGTTGGGCTCCACCAATGAAAAACTGTTTTTT
TRBV9,TRBD2,-,TRBJ2-2,CASSVGAGTSFGGELFF,TGTGCCAGCAGCGTGGGAGCCGGGACTAGCTTTGGAGGGGAGCTGTTTTTT
TRBV5-4,TRBD1,-,TRBJ2-5,CASSSQSGTGVIETQYF,TGTGCCAGCAGCTCCCAATCCGGGACAGGGGTTATAGAGACCCAGTACTTC
TRBV25-1,-,-,TRBJ2-5,CASASTWDIQETQYF,TGTGCCAGCGCCTCCACTTGGGACATCCAAGAGACCCAGTACTTC
TRBV11-1,TRBD1,-,TRBJ1-1,CASSPDRVNTEAFF,TGTGCCAGCAGCCCAGACAGGGTAAACACTGAAGCTTTCTTT
TRBV15,-,-,TRBJ2-5,CATSETGLQETQYF,TGTGCCACCAGCGAGACAGGCCTCCAAGAGACCCAGTACTTC
TRBV19,-,-,TRBJ1-2,CASSTRAYGYTF,TGTGCCAGTAGTACCCGTGCCTATGGCTACACCTTC
TRBV28,-,few,TRBJ2-1,CASSLQGSYNEQFF,TGTGCCAGCAGTTTACAAGGTAGCTACAATGAGCAGTTCTTC
TRBV6-5,-,-,TRBJ2-7,CASSYLSGAEYEQYF,TGTGCCAGCAGTTACTTATCAGGGGCTGAGTACGAGCAGTACTTC
TRBV7-2,TRBD2,-,TRBJ2-1,CASSLDPSGGDYNEQFF,TGTGCCAGCAGCTTAGACCCCAGCGGGGGAGACTACAATGAGCAGTTCTTC
TRBV5-1,-,few,TRBJ1-4,CASSQGGSNEKLFF,TGCGCCAGCAGCCAGGGAGGGTCGAATGAAAAACTGTTTTTT
TRBV12-5,TRBD1,-,TRBJ2-2,CASAAGGPNTGELFF,TGTGCTAGTGCCGCAGGGGGCCCGAACACCGGGGAGCTGTTTTTT
TRBV19,-,-,TRBJ1-1,CASSIRGVTEAFF,TGTGCCAGTAGTATACGGGGGGTCACTGAAGCTTTCTTT
TRBV2,-,-,TRBJ1-1,CASSLGGYQGTEAFF,TGTGCCAGCAGTCTGGGGGGCTATCAGGGCACTGAAGCTTTCTTT
TRBV4-3,TRBD1,-,TRBJ1-2,CASSSSVGQGGAQGYGYTF,TGCGCCAGCAGCTCCTCCGTGGGACAGGGAGGGGCCCAGGGGTATGGCTACACCTTC
TRBV7-2,-,-,TRBJ2-7,CASSLAGTPRSYEQYF,TGTGCCAGCAGCTTAGCTGGGACACCTCGCTCCTACGAGCAGTACTTC
TRBV28,-,-,TRBJ2-5,CASAVPTQRGETQYF,TGTGCCAGCGCCGTACCCACCCAACGGGGAGAGACCCAGTACTTC
TRBV19,-,-,TRBJ2-7,CASRSGSGYEQYF,TGTGCCAGTAGATCAGGGAGCGGTTACGAGCAGTACTTC
TRBV6-9,-,-,TRBJ2-7,CASSYDIDTYEQYF,TGTGCCAGCAGTTACGACATAGATACCTACGAGCAGTACTTC
TRBV6-5,-,-,TRBJ1-2,CASRADTNYGYTF,TGTGCCAGCAGAGCCGACACTAACTATGGCTACACCTTC